This T cell receptor (beta chain) was recovered during a study of blood T cell repertoires in COVID-19. Per the study methods: Cell counts per sample came from amplifying reference gene primers. Profiled with immunoSEQ multiplex PCR; TCRdb holds only in-frame clones, not every one. Clonal size and the V and J genes are those of that table, whereas D and trimming came from the DNA. The sample lists hundreds of thousands of clones, 80% to 90% seen once, with 8.3% in the top ten. Each participant's cohort was designated according to participant-reported clinical history. Recovery meant two consecutive negative NP/OP PCR tests, professional clearance, or resolved symptoms. Sequenced material: PBMCs or T cells enriched from blood (not recorded which). The TCR comes from a woman aged 60-70 years who had recovered from COVID-19.

Written as DNA, the CDR3 is TGTGCCAGCAGTCCCCTAGCGGGGGGGCCATATACGCAGTATTTT. As protein: CASSPLAGGPYTQYF. The rearrangement joins TRBV2 to TRBJ2-3, with 12 bases matching TRBD2. The CDR3 extends over 15 amino acids. The V gene's germline CDR1 is SNHLY and CDR2 FYNNEI. With 5 bases clipped from V and 7 bases from J, the junction kept 7 bases outside the gene matches.